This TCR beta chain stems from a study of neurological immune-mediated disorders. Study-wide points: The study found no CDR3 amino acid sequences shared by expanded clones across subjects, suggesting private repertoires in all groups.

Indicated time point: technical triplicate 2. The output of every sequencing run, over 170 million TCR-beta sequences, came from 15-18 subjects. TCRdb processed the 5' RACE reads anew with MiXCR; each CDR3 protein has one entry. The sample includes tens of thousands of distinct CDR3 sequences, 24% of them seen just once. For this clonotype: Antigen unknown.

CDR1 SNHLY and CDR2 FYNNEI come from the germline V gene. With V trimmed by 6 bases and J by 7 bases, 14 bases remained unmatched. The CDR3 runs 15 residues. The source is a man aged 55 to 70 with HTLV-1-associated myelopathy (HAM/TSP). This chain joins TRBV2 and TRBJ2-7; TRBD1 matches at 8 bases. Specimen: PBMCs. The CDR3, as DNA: TGTGCCAGCAGCATCTCGCGAGGGACAGGCAGTGAGCAGTACTTC. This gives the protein CASSISRGTGSEQYF.